This T cell receptor beta chain was found in a study of blood T cell repertoires in COVID-19. Study at large: Sources were T cells, B-cell-depleted T cells, or PBMCs; the material itself was cDNA or gDNA.

Original analysis: Estimation of nucleated cell counts relied on the amplification of reference gene primers. Data came from immunoSEQ multiplex PCR; TCRdb stores just in-frame clones and leaves some out. V and J calls and clone size are given by that table; D and trimming were obtained from the DNA. The sample records roughly 280,000 clones, approximately 86% being singletons. The CDR3 contains 12 residues. Germline V gene sequence: CDR1 SGHNT, CDR2 YYREEE (reference sequence). V lost 10 bases and J 2 bases, leaving 10 bases between the germline ends. The receptor comes from a man aged 30 to 39 with active or convalescent COVID-19. The chain recombines TRBV5-4 with TRBJ2-4; the D gene is possibly TRBD1 (5 bases). Sequenced material: peripheral blood. CDR3 in DNA: TGTGCCGAAAGGGGAACCAAAAACATTCAGTACTTC. Residues: CAERGTKNIQYF.